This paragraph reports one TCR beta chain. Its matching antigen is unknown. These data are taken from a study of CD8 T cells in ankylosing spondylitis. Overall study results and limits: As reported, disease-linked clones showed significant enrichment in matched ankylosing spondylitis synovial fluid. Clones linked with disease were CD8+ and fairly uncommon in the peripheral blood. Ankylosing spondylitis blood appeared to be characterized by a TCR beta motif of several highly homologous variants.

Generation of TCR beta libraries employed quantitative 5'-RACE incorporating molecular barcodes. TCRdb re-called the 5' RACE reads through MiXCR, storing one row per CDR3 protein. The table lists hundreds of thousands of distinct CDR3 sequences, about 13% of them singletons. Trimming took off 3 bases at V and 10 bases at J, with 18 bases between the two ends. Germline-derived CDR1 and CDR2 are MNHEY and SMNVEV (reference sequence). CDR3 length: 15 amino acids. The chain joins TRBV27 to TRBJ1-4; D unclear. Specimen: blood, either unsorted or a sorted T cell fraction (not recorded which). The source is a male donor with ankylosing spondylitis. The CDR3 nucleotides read TGTGCCAGCAGTTTGGTTGGGAATTTTGCTGGAAAACTGTTTTTT. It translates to CASSLVGNFAGKLFF.